Included here is one T cell receptor beta chain sequence, with context. The antigen is undetermined. Treatment reported: roughly 11-day PBMC culture with coronavirus spike peptide pools or control peptides (ViraFEST assay). Trimming left V 8 bases short and J 3 bases short, with 19 bases between. The CDR3 sequence is 15 residues long. Germline V CDR1 and CDR2: MGHRA, YSYEKL. The entry originates in a study of vaccination and CD4 T cells after COVID-19. Study details: Convalescent individuals numbered four females and six males, two being Hispanic.

Cultured CD4+ T cells had their DNA profiled by the Oncomine TCR Beta short-read assay. TCRdb reprocessed the PCR reads via MiXCR and lists one record per CDR3 protein. Among 12,000 or so distinct CDR3 sequences listed, under 60% were seen once. The receptor was derived from a human donor who had recovered from COVID-19. The chain has TRBV4-1 and TRBJ1-1; D possibly corresponds to TRBD1 (6 bases). Source material: CD4+ T cells from blood, cultured in vitro. The CDR3 sequence: CASSKEGGLDTEAFF. The CDR3 bases are TGCGCCAGCTCCAAAGAGGGGGGCTTGGACACTGAAGCTTTCTTT.